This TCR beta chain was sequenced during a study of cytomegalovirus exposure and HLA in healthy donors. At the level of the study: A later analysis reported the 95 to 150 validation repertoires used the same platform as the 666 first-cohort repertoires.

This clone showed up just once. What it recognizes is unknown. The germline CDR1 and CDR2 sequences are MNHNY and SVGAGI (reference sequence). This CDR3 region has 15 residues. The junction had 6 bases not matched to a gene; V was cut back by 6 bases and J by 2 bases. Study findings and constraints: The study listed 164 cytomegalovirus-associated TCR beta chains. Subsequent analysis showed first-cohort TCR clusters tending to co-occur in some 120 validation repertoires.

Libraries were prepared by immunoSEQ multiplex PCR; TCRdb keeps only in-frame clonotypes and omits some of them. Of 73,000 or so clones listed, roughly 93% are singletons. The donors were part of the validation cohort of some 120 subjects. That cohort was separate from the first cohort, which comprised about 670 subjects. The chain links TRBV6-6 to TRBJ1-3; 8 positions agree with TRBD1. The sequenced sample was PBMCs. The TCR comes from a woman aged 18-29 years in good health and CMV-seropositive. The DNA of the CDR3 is TGTGCCAGCAGCGACACAGGGGGGACTGGAAACACCATATATTTT. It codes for CASSDTGGTGNTIYF.